The 3 T cell receptor beta chains reported below all come from one sample, sequenced in a study of blood T cell repertoires in COVID-19. The assay was immunoSEQ multiplex PCR, and TCRdb's table has in-frame clones only and misses some. Seen here are around 250,000 clones, roughly nine tenths observed once, and the top ten hold 1.5% to 2%. The sample taken for sequencing was peripheral blood. These receptors all come from a woman in her sixties who had recovered from COVID-19.

The chain couples TRBV7-9 to TRBJ2-5, with 9 positions matching TRBD2. The V gene end was trimmed by 2 bases and the J gene end by 4 bases; junction bases not matched to a gene: 8. The CDR3 spans 16 residues. The germline V gene has CDR1 SEHNR and CDR2 FQNEAQ (reference sequence). CDR3 amino acids: CASSLSGGGALETQYF. DNA for the CDR3: TGTGCCAGCAGCTTAAGTGGCGGGGGGGCGTTAGAGACCCAGTACTTC.

V gene TRBV4-3 combines with J gene TRBJ2-3; 7 bases agree with TRBD1. V dropped 4 bases and J dropped 2; count of bases not matched to a gene: 6. Looked up from germline, CDR1 is LGHNA and CDR2 is YSLEER. The CDR3 has 15 amino acids. The CDR3 sequence: CASSPQGVTTDTQYF. The CDR3 DNA sequence: TGCGCCAGCAGCCCTCAGGGGGTTACCACAGATACGCAGTATTTT.

The gene calls are TRBV19 and TRBJ2-1, with 12 positions matching TRBD1. CDR3 length: 16 amino acids. V dropped 3 bases and J dropped 10; count of bases not matched to a gene: 10. Germline-derived CDR1 and CDR2 are LNHDA and SQIVND (reference sequence). The chain's CDR3 is CASSIPPGQGAGEQFF. Here the CDR3 DNA reads TGTGCCAGTAGTATTCCGCCGGGACAGGGGGCGGGGGAGCAGTTCTTC.